This passage covers 30 T cell receptor beta chains from one sample sequenced in a study of blood T cells in healthy people across ages. The second PCR ran about 6 to 12 cycles with a sample-barcoded 5' primer and J-beta primers. TCRdb analysed the 5' RACE reads with MiXCR anew, one entry per CDR3 protein. The sample has 1.5 million to 2 million distinct CDR3 sequences, around 42% seen once. Sequencing was carried out using blood. These receptors all stem from a human donor in good health.

J is TRBJ2-1 and V is TRBV13; D remains unclear. The germline CDR1 and CDR2 sequences are PRHDT and FYEKMQ (reference sequence). CDR3 size: 14 residues. V was clipped by 4 bases and J by 3 bases, with 10 bases between them. CDR3 nucleotide sequence: TGTGCCAGCAGCTCCATTACGGGCTACAATGAGCAGTTCTTC. This codes for CASSSITGYNEQFF.

The chain carries TRBV7-3 and TRBJ1-1; D is undetermined. The CDR3 totals 15 residues. Germline V gene sequence: CDR1 SGHTA, CDR2 FQGTGA. The V end was cut by 5 bases, the J end by 4 bases, with 17 bases between. CDR3 in DNA: TGTGCCAGCAGCCGAGCTCGGGTGCTGGGCACTGAAGCTTTCTTT. Its translation is CASSRARVLGTEAFF.

This chain links TRBV2 with TRBJ2-7, with 7 bases that match TRBD1. The germline V gene encodes CDR1 SNHLY and CDR2 FYNNEI. The CDR3 length is 12 residues. Trimming took 9 bases from V and 5 from J; bases not matched to a gene: 7. The chain's CDR3 is CASRTGVHEQYF. CDR3 sequence (DNA): TGTGCCAGTAGAACAGGGGTCCACGAGCAGTACTTC.

This rearrangement joins TRBV9 to TRBJ1-2, with D unresolved. This CDR3 has 13 amino acids. Germline CDR1 and CDR2: SGDLS and YYNGEE. V shed 4 bases and J shed 8 bases, with 15 bases lying between them. The CDR3 nucleotides are TGTGCCAGCAGCCCCCGCGAGGCGGGGGGCTACACCTTC. Its translation: CASSPREAGGYTF.

CDR3 amino acids: CASSQWTEREKLFF. The CDR3 nucleotides read TGCGCCAGCAGCCAATGGACAGAGAGGGAAAAACTGTTTTTT. The chain joins TRBV5-1 to TRBJ1-4; weak D call: TRBD1 (6 bases). The CDR3 extends over 14 amino acids. V lost 4 bases to trimming and J lost 8 bases, with 15 bases between them. Germline assignment: CDR1 SGHRS and CDR2 YFSETQ.

This rearrangement joins TRBV5-1 to TRBJ2-5; 13 bases are a match to TRBD2. Germline CDR1 reads SGHRS; CDR2 reads YFSETQ. J lost 5 bases, V lost 3 bases, and 7 bases had no gene match. This CDR3 region has 16 residues. Written as DNA, the CDR3 is TGCGCCAGCAGCTCCACTAGCGGGGGGGCCTCGGAGACCCAGTACTTC. This codes for CASSSTSGGASETQYF.

The chain uses TRBV7-2 and TRBJ2-4; 8 bases align to TRBD1. V was pared by 5 bases and J by 3 bases, with 15 bases of the junction left unmatched. The CDR3 is 18 residues long. Germline lookup yields CDR1 SGHTA and CDR2 FQGNSA. The CDR3 sequence is CASSPRTGWGNDKNIQYF. As DNA, the CDR3 is TGTGCCAGCAGCCCTCGGACAGGGTGGGGTAACGACAAAAACATTCAGTACTTC. The complete variable domain, with remaining parts taken from reference TRBV7-2 and TRBJ2-4, reads GAGVSQSPSNKVTEKGKDVELRCDPISGHTALYWYRQSLGQGLEFLIYFQGNSAPDKSGLPSDRFSAERTGGSVSTLTIQRTQQEDSAVYLCASSPRTGWGNDKNIQYFGAGTRLSVL.

Note on this clonotype: One end of the junction fails to match germline, which may point to a read error. J is TRBJ2-3 and V is TRBV2; D is undetermined. Per germline, CDR1 SNHLY and CDR2 FYNNEI. The CDR3 is 10 amino acids. The DNA for the CDR3 is TGTGCCAGCCGTGAAGATACGCAGTATTTT. The encoded protein is CASREDTQYF.

This clonotype was seen only once. J is TRBJ2-4 and V is TRBV12-3 or TRBV12-4, with a possible D match to TRBD2 (5 bases). This CDR3 has 12 amino acids. Trimming removed 2 bases from V and 13 bases from J, with 12 bases in between. Written as DNA, the CDR3 is TGTGCCAGCAGTTTACAGTGGGGAGAGCAGTACTTC. Protein sequence: CASSLQWGEQYF.

The chain couples TRBV9 to TRBJ2-1, with 9 positions matching TRBD2. Losses at the gene ends were 4 bases for V and 6 bases for J; bases not matched to a gene: 14. Germline V gene sequence: CDR1 SGDLS, CDR2 YYNGEE. This CDR3 spans 17 amino acids. Written as DNA, the CDR3 is TGTGCCAGCAGCCCCCAACCCCGGACTAGCGATTCCAATGAGCAGTTCTTC. As protein: CASSPQPRTSDSNEQFF.

A few counts support this clonotype. The chain joins TRBV5-6 to TRBJ2-6, with 8 bases that match TRBD2. Germline V lookup: CDR1 SGHDT, CDR2 YYEEEE. The junction had 11 bases not matched to a gene; V was cut back by 0 bases and J by 0 bases. The CDR3 is made up of 20 amino acids. This CDR3 reads CASSLAAAGGGSSGANVLTF. The CDR3 DNA reads TGTGCCAGCAGCTTGGCCGCGGCGGGGGGCGGAAGCTCTGGGGCCAACGTCCTGACTTTC.

The sample holds a few counts of this clonotype. The chain couples TRBV6-6 to TRBJ1-2; the D is unclear. Germline CDR1 reads MNHNY; CDR2 reads SVGAGI (reference sequence). The CDR3 consists of 13 residues. Trimming left V 6 bases short and J 4 bases short, with 12 bases between. The CDR3: CASSLSDPYGYTF. The DNA of the CDR3 is TGTGCCAGCAGCCTCTCAGACCCCTATGGCTACACCTTC.

The chain recombines TRBV3-1 with TRBJ1-1; no reliable D call. The ends were cut back, 2 bases at V and 7 bases at J, with 5 bases in the middle. The CDR3 loop spans 11 amino acids. Germline V gene lookup returns CDR1 LGHDT and CDR2 YNNKEL (reference sequence). CDR3 nucleotide sequence: TGTGCCAGCAGCCAACCCCATGAAGCTTTCTTT. It is translated as CASSQPHEAFF.

The chain carries TRBV20-1 and TRBJ1-2; D not resolved. Germline CDR1 and CDR2: DFQATT and SNEGSKA (reference sequence). V was pared by 0 bases and J by 8 bases, with 13 bases between. The CDR3 is made up of 13 amino acids. Here the CDR3 reads CSARDRRALGYTF. Here the CDR3 DNA reads TGCAGTGCTAGAGATCGTAGGGCCTTAGGCTACACCTTC.

With respect to this clonotype: At one of its ends the junction is not consistent with the germline gene, which may arise from a read error. The chain couples TRBV3-1 to TRBJ2-1; D is uncertain. Germline CDR1 is LGHDT and CDR2 is YNNKEL (reference sequence). The CDR3 spans 14 residues. The CDR3 nucleotides read TGTGTCAGCAGCCAATCCGACGGGTCCGATGAGCAGTTCTTC. Translated, it gives CVSSQSDGSDEQFF.

This clonotype was detected only a few times. The V call is TRBV20-1, the J call TRBJ1-6; D gene ambiguous. CDR3 length equals 13 residues. V lost 3 bases and J 9 bases, leaving 12 bases between the germline ends. Germline values: CDR1 DFQATT, CDR2 SNEGSKA (reference sequence). CDR3 in DNA: TGCAGTGCTAGGAGTGAGGCAGGTTCACCCCTCCACTTT. Encoded protein: CSARSEAGSPLHF.

The J gene is TRBJ1-1, the V gene TRBV3-1; TRBD1 is a possible D gene (5 bases). CDR3 length: 15 amino acids. The germline V gene encodes CDR1 LGHDT and CDR2 YNNKEL (reference sequence). V was shortened by 5 bases and J by 6 bases, with 19 bases between the two germline ends. CDR3 bases: TGTGCCAGCAGCTTCGGTTCAGGGTCGGTCGCTGAAGCTTTCTTT. Residues: CASSFGSGSVAEAFF.

The chain uses TRBV30 and TRBJ2-4, with a tentative D call TRBD2 (6 bases). Looked up from germline, CDR1 is GTSNPN and CDR2 is SVGIG (reference sequence). This CDR3 has 15 amino acids. V was trimmed by 0 bases and J by 0 bases, leaving 9 bases between them. CDR3 nucleotides: TGTGCCTGGAGTGTCCAGGGACTAGCCAAAAACATTCAGTACTTC. Translated: CAWSVQGLAKNIQYF.

V is TRBV5-1 and J is TRBJ2-5; D is unclear. The better agreement between TRBJ2-7 and the DNA end casts doubt on the J call. CDR1 and CDR2 (germline): SGHRS, YFSETQ. The CDR3 contains 13 residues. The CDR3 is CASNLGQIHEQYF. The CDR3 DNA sequence: TGCGCCAGCAACTTAGGGCAGATCCACGAGCAGTACTTC.

The rearrangement uses TRBV20-1 and TRBJ2-1, with 7 bases matching TRBD1. The ends lost 6 bases at V and 4 bases at J; junction bases unmatched: 6. Germline-derived CDR1 and CDR2 are DFQATT and SNEGSKA (reference sequence). The CDR3 has 13 amino acids. CDR3 nucleotides: TGCAGTGCCTGGGACAGCCGTTACAATGAGCAGTTCTTC. It codes for CSAWDSRYNEQFF.

This clonotype has just a few counts. The chain carries TRBV29-1 and TRBJ1-1; no clear D. The CDR3 runs to 12 residues. V gave up 2 bases and J gave up 10 bases, with 14 bases separating them. CDR1 SQVTM and CDR2 ANQGSEA come from the germline V gene. CDR3 in amino acids: CSVESGGVGAFF. The CDR3 region has the DNA TGCAGCGTTGAAAGTGGTGGCGTTGGAGCTTTCTTT.

This clonotype came up a few times. This chain uses TRBV7-9 with TRBJ2-5, with unresolved D. CDR3 size: 13 residues. V was cut by 5 bases and J by 1 base, with 8 bases left in between. From germline, CDR1 is SEHNR and CDR2 FQNEAQ (reference sequence). The CDR3 sequence: CASSVLVQETQYF. In nucleotides, the CDR3 is TGTGCCAGCAGCGTTTTAGTCCAAGAGACCCAGTACTTC.

This clonotype was seen once. CDR3 in amino acids: CASSVSLDTQYF. Written as DNA, the CDR3 is TGTGCCAGCAGCGTGTCACTAGATACGCAGTATTTT. The genes are TRBV9 and TRBJ2-3; the D is unclear. Trimming removed 2 bases from V and 5 bases from J, with 6 bases in between. CDR3 size: 12 residues. Germline-derived CDR1 and CDR2 are SGDLS and YYNGEE.

Details on this clonotype: An end of the junction does not agree with germline; a read error may underlie this. The V and J genes are TRBV5-1 and TRBJ2-3; D might be TRBD1 (5 bases). In germline, CDR1 is SGHRS, CDR2 YFSETQ. The CDR3 sequence is 15 residues long. The CDR3, as DNA: TGCGCCAGCAGCTGGGATGTAGGAGCCACAGGTACGCAGTATTTT. Protein sequence: CASSWDVGATGTQYF.

The V call is TRBV6-5, the J call TRBJ1-1; unclear D gene. CDR3 length: 13 residues. CDR1 and CDR2 (germline): MNHEY, SVGAGI. With 7 bases removed from V and 0 bases from J, the gap between germline ends came to 9 bases. The CDR3 sequence is CASKILMNTEAFF. CDR3 nucleotides: TGTGCCAGCAAGATTCTCATGAACACTGAAGCTTTCTTT.

The table lists this clonotype with a few counts. The chain carries TRBV4-3 and TRBJ1-2, with 10 nucleotides matching TRBD1. J lost 8 bases, V lost 4 bases, and 7 bases had no gene match. Germline CDR1 reads LGHNA; CDR2 reads YSLEER. This CDR3 region has 14 residues. CDR3 loop: CASSPLGQGYGYTF. CDR3 sequence (DNA): TGCGCCAGCAGCCCTTTGGGACAGGGGTACGGCTACACCTTC.

In the case of this clonotype: One end of the junction fails to match germline, which may point to a read error. The rearrangement links TRBV9 to TRBJ2-1; D may be TRBD2 (7 bases). This CDR3 region has 15 residues. CDR1 SGDLS and CDR2 YYNGEE come from the germline V gene. The CDR3, as DNA: TGTGCCAGCAACCCGGGGGGCAAATCCTACAATGAGCGGTTCTTC. It yields the protein CASNPGGKSYNERFF.

V is TRBV20-1 and J is TRBJ2-7; 9 nucleotides align to TRBD2. The CDR3 has 18 amino acids. Germline V CDR1 and CDR2: DFQATT, SNEGSKA (reference sequence). J lost 1 base, V lost 3 bases, and 16 bases had no gene match. In DNA form, the CDR3 reads TGCAGTGCTAGCTCAGCGGGGTGGGCTAGCGGGGTATCCTACGAGCAGTACTTC. Its translation: CSASSAGWASGVSYEQYF.

The V gene is TRBV20-1, the J gene TRBJ1-5; 7 positions agree with TRBD1. The V gene's germline CDR1 is DFQATT and CDR2 SNEGSKA (reference sequence). There are 13 residues in the CDR3. V was clipped by 5 bases and J by 2 bases; unmatched bases: 3. The CDR3 DNA is TGCAGTGCTTTTCAGGGGGGCAATCAGCCCCAGCATTTT. This codes for CSAFQGGNQPQHF.

The chain employs TRBV12-3 or TRBV12-4 and TRBJ2-6; a possible D gene is TRBD1 (5 bases). The V end lost 6 bases, the J end lost 2 bases, and 11 bases lay between the germline ends. The CDR3 runs to 15 residues. CDR3 region: CASRPQGTGANVLTF. In nucleotides, the CDR3 is TGTGCCAGCAGACCTCAGGGAACTGGGGCCAACGTCCTGACTTTC.